This T cell receptor beta chain was found in a study of blood T cell repertoires in COVID-19. As for the study in general: Italy, Spain and the United States were the sources of the convalescent and acute COVID-19 samples. From T cells, B-cell-depleted T cells, or PBMCs came the material, which was cDNA or gDNA.

Per the study methods: Estimation of nucleated cell counts relied on the amplification of reference gene primers. Sequenced by immunoSEQ multiplex PCR; TCRdb stores in-frame clones only, minus some. That table is the source of V, J and clone size, and D and trimming were worked out from the DNA. The sample consists of approximately 44,000 clones, about 90% of them appearing once. Sequenced sample: peripheral blood. The origin of this receptor is a human donor in a cohort sampled during active COVID-19.

The CDR3 is CAWDLSGNTIYF. DNA of the CDR3: TGTGCCTGGGACTTGTCTGGAAACACCATATATTTT. J is TRBJ1-3 and V is TRBV30; D gene unclear. This CDR3 region has 12 residues. V lost 5 bases and J 1 base, leaving 6 bases between the germline ends. Germline V lookup: CDR1 GTSNPN, CDR2 SVGIG (reference sequence).